The 8 T cell receptor beta chains below all came from one sample that was sequenced in a study of blood T cell repertoires in COVID-19. Measured with immunoSEQ multiplex PCR; TCRdb has only the in-frame clones, and not every one. Among roughly 400,000 clones listed, around 87% were seen once. Material for sequencing was PBMCs or T cells enriched from blood (not recorded which). The receptor set was obtained from a man aged 25-45 years who had recovered from COVID-19.

The gene calls are TRBV7-9 and TRBJ1-3; 8 nucleotides align to TRBD1. Trimming took 8 bases from V and 0 from J; bases not matched to a gene: 3. Per the germline V gene, CDR1 is SEHNR and CDR2 is FQNEAQ (reference sequence). The CDR3 has 14 residues. CDR3 DNA sequence: TGTGCCAGCCTCACAGGGGGCTCTGGAAACACCATATATTTT. It specifies CASLTGGSGNTIYF.

The J gene is TRBJ1-1, the V gene TRBV5-1; possible D gene TRBD1, 6 bases. The V end lost 4 bases, the J end lost 0 bases, and 13 bases lay between the germline ends. The CDR3 has 15 amino acids. Per germline, CDR1 SGHRS and CDR2 YFSETQ. The CDR3 nucleotides are TGCGCCAGCAGCGTATCCGGGACAATGAACACTGAAGCTTTCTTT. Translating gives CASSVSGTMNTEAFF.

This clone was detected only once. J is TRBJ2-1 and V is TRBV6-5; 8 nucleotides match TRBD2. Germline-derived CDR1 and CDR2 are MNHEY and SVGAGI. The length of the CDR3 is 15 residues. J gave up 5 bases and V 5 bases, and 8 bases lay outside the gene matches. The CDR3 here is CASSLGGDPHNEQFF. In DNA form, the CDR3 reads TGTGCCAGCAGTCTCGGGGGGGACCCCCACAATGAGCAGTTCTTC.

J is TRBJ2-1 and V is TRBV7-9, with 8 bases that match TRBD2. Germline CDR1 is SEHNR and CDR2 is FQNEAQ (reference sequence). CDR3 length equals 13 residues. V shed 5 bases, J shed 9 bases, and the junction held 6 bases outside the gene matches. Here the CDR3 reads CASSRTSNGEQFF. As DNA, the CDR3 is TGTGCCAGCAGCAGGACTAGCAACGGTGAGCAGTTCTTC.

J is TRBJ1-5 and V is TRBV7-8, with TRBD1 matching 8 bases. The CDR3 has 14 amino acids. Germline V gives CDR1 SGHVS, CDR2 FQNEAQ. Trimming cost V 5 bases and J 7 bases; bases outside gene matches: 7. CDR3 bases: TGTGCCAGCAGCCGAGACAGGGGTGGACAGCCCCAGCATTTT. This encodes CASSRDRGGQPQHF.

V and J are TRBV19 and TRBJ2-1; perhaps TRBD1 as D (6 bases). The germline V gene encodes CDR1 LNHDA and CDR2 SQIVND (reference sequence). The V gene lost 3 bases and the J gene lost 7 bases, with 13 bases spanning the gap. The CDR3 has 14 residues. The CDR3 is CASSMNRAENEQFF. The CDR3, as DNA: TGTGCCAGTAGTATGAACAGGGCAGAGAATGAGCAGTTCTTC. Combining the CDR3 with reference TRBV19 and TRBJ2-1 gives the whole variable domain DGGITQSPKYLFRKEGQNVTLSCEQNLNHDAMYWYRQDPGQGLRLIYYSQIVNDFQKGDIAEGYSVSREKKESFPLTVTSAQKNPTAFYLCASSMNRAENEQFFGPGTRLTVL.

V usage is TRBV7-8 and J usage is TRBJ2-5, with a weak D call TRBD1 (6 bases). The CDR3 consists of 13 residues. Germline V gene lookup returns CDR1 SGHVS and CDR2 FQNEAQ. Trimming removed 7 bases from V and 3 bases from J, with 12 bases in between. This CDR3 is CASKHRVKETQYF. CDR3 bases: TGTGCCAGCAAACACAGGGTAAAAGAGACCCAGTACTTC.

The V gene is TRBV9, the J gene TRBJ2-1, with D maybe TRBD1 (6 bases). Germline CDR1 reads SGDLS; CDR2 reads YYNGEE. Trimming removed 2 bases from V and 7 bases from J, with 19 bases in between. This CDR3 spans 16 amino acids. The CDR3 DNA is TGTGCCAGCAGCGTTGGCCCGGGGCAGGGGAATAATGAGCAGTTCTTC. It specifies CASSVGPGQGNNEQFF. Filled out from reference TRBV9 and TRBJ2-1, the complete variable domain reads DSGVTQTPKHLITATGQRVTLRCSPRSGDLSVYWYQQSLDQGLQFLIQYYNGEERAKGNILERFSAQQFPDLHSELNLSSLELGDSALYFCASSVGPGQGNNEQFFGPGTRLTVL.